The T cell receptor beta chain under discussion was sequenced for a study of blood T cells in healthy people across ages. Primed by a sample-barcoded 5' primer and a J-beta primer mix, a second PCR proceeded for about 6 to 11 cycles. One entry per CDR3 protein, called by TCRdb with MiXCR from the 5' RACE reads. This table holds around 500,000 distinct CDR3 sequences, 25% to 35% found once. Germline V CDR1 and CDR2: SGHKS, YYEKEE (reference sequence). CDR3 length equals 12 residues. Trimming shortened V by 1 base and J by 5 bases, and 6 bases separated the two germline ends. This sample was also put to use in a study of T cells of mothers and their children.

The chain employs TRBV5-5 and TRBJ2-5; no clear D gene. Sequencing input: blood. This TCR was sampled from a boy under 10 years old in good health. The CDR3 loop reads CASSLNWETQYF. The CDR3 DNA is TGTGCCAGCAGCTTGAATTGGGAGACCCAGTACTTC.